Reported below is one T cell receptor (beta chain). Its specificity is not known. CD8+CD57+ cell expansion, shown by flow cytometry, had occurred in the patients selected for sequencing. Both TCR beta VDJ combination and CDR3 sequence profiling were carried out. Genomic DNA was the template for this profiling. TCRdb analysed the reads with MiXCR anew, one entry per CDR3 protein. The data show approximately 250,000 distinct CDR3 sequences, 82% seen once. The entry originates in a study of CD8+CD57+ T cells in acquired aplastic anemia. Overall study context: The study obtained an average of approximately 3 ug of DNA from sorted CD4+ and CD8+ cells.

Findings of the study overall: Some 31 sequences, all CD8+ CDR3, were shared between patients and controls.

This CDR3 has 18 amino acids. V shed 1 base and J shed 1 base, with 20 bases lying between them. CDR1 and CDR2 (germline): SGHTA, FQGNSA. The TCR sequence derives from a human donor with aplastic anemia. V usage is TRBV7-2 and J usage is TRBJ2-7, with D maybe TRBD2 (6 bases). The source material was sorted CD4+, CD8+, or CD8+CD57+ T cells (not recorded which) from PBMCs. The CDR3 DNA reads as TGTGCCAGCAGCTTAGATCCCGACGGGAGAGCCCTTTCCTACGAGCAGTACGTC. Translation: CASSLDPDGRALSYEQYV.